A selection of T cell receptor beta chains follows, all from one sample in a study of cytomegalovirus exposure and HLA in healthy donors. Sequencing was performed with immunoSEQ multiplex PCR; in TCRdb, only in-frame clones are kept and a portion is missing. Among roughly 110,000 clones, approximately 80% were seen once, and the ten largest hold more than 0.7%. Material for sequencing was PBMCs. The source of these receptors is a woman in her twenties or thirties in good health and CMV-seronegative. The CDR3 runs from the conserved cysteine through the conserved F or W. Each record gives: V gene, clone size, CDR3 length, J gene, D gene, CDR3 protein, CDR3 DNA. The D gene is left open where the match is weak. Clone size is given for some rows only: seen once, a few or many times, or a class if the clone is expanded.

v_gene: TRBV5-1
abundance: -
len: 16
j_gene: TRBJ2-1
d_gene: TRBD2
CDR3aa: CASSNTLAGGGHEQFF
CDR3nt: TGCGCCAGCAGCAACACTCTAGCGGGGGGAGGCCATGAGCAGTTCTTC

v_gene: TRBV25-1
abundance: many
len: 14
j_gene: TRBJ1-5
d_gene: -
CDR3aa: CASRTHRVHQPQHF
CDR3nt: TGTGCCAGCAGGACACACAGGGTTCATCAGCCCCAGCATTTT

v_gene: TRBV19
abundance: -
len: 13
j_gene: TRBJ1-1
d_gene: -
CDR3aa: CASNPGLGTEAFF
CDR3nt: TGTGCCAGTAATCCAGGGCTTGGCACTGAAGCTTTCTTT

v_gene: TRBV10-3
abundance: -
len: 14
j_gene: TRBJ1-1
d_gene: -
CDR3aa: CAISPSAVNTEAFF
CDR3nt: TGTGCCATCAGCCCGAGTGCGGTGAACACTGAAGCTTTCTTT

v_gene: TRBV25-1
abundance: few
len: 14
j_gene: TRBJ1-1
d_gene: TRBD1
CDR3aa: CASSETGGRTEAFF
CDR3nt: TGTGCCAGCAGTGAAACAGGGGGACGCACTGAAGCTTTCTTT

v_gene: TRBV29-1
abundance: -
len: 12
j_gene: TRBJ1-2
d_gene: TRBD1
CDR3aa: CSVGTGIGGYTF
CDR3nt: TGCAGCGTTGGGACAGGGATCGGGGGCTACACCTTC

v_gene: TRBV6-6
abundance: -
len: 16
j_gene: TRBJ1-1
d_gene: -
CDR3aa: CASSGRYEGDDTEAFF
CDR3nt: TGTGCCAGCAGTGGTCGTTATGAAGGGGATGACACTGAAGCTTTCTTT

v_gene: TRBV7-6
abundance: -
len: 11
j_gene: TRBJ1-4
d_gene: -
CDR3aa: CASGEDEKLFF
CDR3nt: TGTGCCAGCGGGGAGGACGAAAAACTGTTTTTT

v_gene: TRBV4-1
abundance: few
len: 17
j_gene: TRBJ2-1
d_gene: TRBD2
CDR3aa: CASSQERVAGGYNEQFF
CDR3nt: TGCGCCAGCAGCCAAGAGCGGGTAGCGGGAGGTTACAATGAGCAGTTCTTC

v_gene: TRBV6-5
abundance: -
len: 14
j_gene: TRBJ1-1
d_gene: -
CDR3aa: CASSYGGSSTEAFF
CDR3nt: TGTGCCAGCAGTTACGGGGGGTCTAGCACTGAAGCTTTCTTT

v_gene: TRBV28
abundance: -
len: 13
j_gene: TRBJ2-7
d_gene: TRBD1
CDR3aa: CASLRTGLYEQYF
CDR3nt: TGTGCCAGCCTCCGGACAGGGCTTTACGAGCAGTACTTC

v_gene: TRBV7-9
abundance: once
len: 14
j_gene: TRBJ2-3
d_gene: -
CDR3aa: CATNRQGNTDTQYF
CDR3nt: TGTGCCACCAACCGTCAGGGGAACACAGATACGCAGTATTTT

v_gene: TRBV4-2
abundance: few
len: 16
j_gene: TRBJ2-1
d_gene: TRBD2
CDR3aa: CASSQVPGLAYNEQFF
CDR3nt: TGTGCCAGCAGCCAAGTACCGGGACTAGCCTACAATGAGCAGTTCTTC

v_gene: TRBV11-2
abundance: -
len: 15
j_gene: TRBJ1-2
d_gene: TRBD1
CDR3aa: CASSSRDSPNYGYTF
CDR3nt: TGTGCCAGCAGCAGTAGGGACAGCCCTAACTATGGCTACACCTTC

v_gene: TRBV6-5
abundance: -
len: 13
j_gene: TRBJ1-5
d_gene: -
CDR3aa: CASKQGFNQPQHF
CDR3nt: TGTGCCAGCAAACAGGGCTTCAATCAGCCCCAGCATTTT

v_gene: TRBV5-5
abundance: -
len: 13
j_gene: TRBJ1-1
d_gene: -
CDR3aa: CASSLTGNTEAFF
CDR3nt: TGTGCCAGCAGCTTGACAGGGAACACTGAAGCTTTCTTT

v_gene: TRBV6-6
abundance: -
len: 16
j_gene: TRBJ1-1
d_gene: TRBD1
CDR3aa: CASSYSQGQSNTEAFF
CDR3nt: TGTGCCAGCAGTTACTCACAGGGGCAATCGAACACTGAAGCTTTCTTT

v_gene: TRBV7-9
abundance: -
len: 13
j_gene: TRBJ2-7
d_gene: TRBD1
CDR3aa: CASSLVQGAKKYF
CDR3nt: TGTGCCAGCAGCTTAGTGCAGGGGGCGAAGAAGTACTTC